This T cell receptor (beta chain) was documented in a study of cytomegalovirus exposure and HLA in healthy donors. CDR1 is SGHRS, CDR2 YFSETQ, per germline. Losses at the gene ends were 1 base for V and 2 bases for J; bases not matched to a gene: 8. This CDR3 spans 17 amino acids. Amplification used 60 Vbeta primers and 13 Jbeta primers. Generated by immunoSEQ multiplex PCR, the TCRdb table keeps only in-frame clones and is missing some. The data show tens of thousands of clones, with 80% seen just once and over 0.95% held by the top ten. This TCR derives from a male donor in good health and CMV-seronegative. The source material was PBMCs. The chain carries TRBV5-1 and TRBJ2-1; 8 bases are shared with TRBD2. CDR3 sequence: CASSLSPGLVAYNEQFF. The CDR3 bases are TGCGCCAGCAGCTTGTCTCCGGGACTAGTAGCCTACAATGAGCAGTTCTTC.